These T cell receptor beta chains were read from a single sample in a study of blood T cell repertoires in COVID-19. Sequencing used immunoSEQ multiplex PCR; TCRdb keeps in-frame clones, though not all of them. The profile covers about 75,000 clones, with more than 65% appearing a single time and about 5.4% taken by the ten largest. The sequenced sample was peripheral blood. The receptor set was obtained from a woman older than 75 with active or convalescent COVID-19. Each CDR3 is given with its conserved first and last residue. The D gene is left open where the match is weak. Clone size appears in some rows only: once, few, many, or a class for an expanded clone.

13,NA,TRBJ2-7,NA,TRBV24-1,TGTGCCACCAGTGGGTCAGGGGGACTCGAGCAGTACTTC,CATSGSGGLEQYF
14,TRBD1,TRBJ1-2,NA,TRBV7-9,TGTGCCAGCAGCACGCACGAGGGGGCCGGTGGCTACACCTTC,CASSTHEGAGGYTF
13,TRBD2,TRBJ2-1,NA,TRBV5-4,TGTGCCATCCAGCGGGAGCCGACCAAGGAGCAGTTCTTC,CAIQREPTKEQFF
16,NA,TRBJ2-1,NA,TRBV27,TGTGCCAGCAGTCTTGCGGGACAAACAGGGGCGCGTGAGCAGTTCTTC,CASSLAGQTGAREQFF
14,NA,TRBJ2-7,NA,TRBV19,TGTGCCAGTGGTGAGCGGACAGCCCCCTACGAGCAGTACTTC,CASGERTAPYEQYF
17,NA,TRBJ2-7,NA,TRBV7-2,TGTGCCAGCAGCTTAGCGGGTCGGGGGACAGTTTCCTACGAGCAGTACTTC,CASSLAGRGTVSYEQYF
14,NA,TRBJ1-1,NA,TRBV18,TGTGCCAGCTCACCACCCGGAGGGAACACTGAAGCTTTCTTT,CASSPPGGNTEAFF
15,NA,TRBJ2-2,once,TRBV24-1,TGTGCCACCAAGGGGGTCGGCTCGAACACCGGGGAGCTGTTTTTT,CATKGVGSNTGELFF
15,NA,TRBJ1-5,NA,TRBV19,TGTGCCAGTAGTATTCCGGACAGCCCAGGTCAGCCCCAGCATTTT,CASSIPDSPGQPQHF
13,TRBD1,TRBJ1-2,NA,TRBV29-1,TGCAGCGTAAGAACAGGGGGCGCGGGTGGCTACACCTTC,CSVRTGGAGGYTF
14,NA,TRBJ2-7,NA,TRBV4-2,TGTGCCAGCAGCCAAGGCCGCGGGCCCTACGAGCAGTACTTC,CASSQGRGPYEQYF
15,TRBD1,TRBJ2-1,few,TRBV19,TGTGCCAGTAGTATACAAGGACAGGGGTACAATGAGCAGTTCTTC,CASSIQGQGYNEQFF
16,TRBD1,TRBJ2-7,NA,TRBV28,TGTGCCAGCAGCCAATTTGCCGGGACAGGGGTCTACGAGCAGTACTTC,CASSQFAGTGVYEQYF
15,TRBD1,TRBJ2-1,few,TRBV6-6,TGTGCCAGCAGCAGACAGGGGAGCTCCTACAATGAGCAGTTCTTC,CASSRQGSSYNEQFF
12,TRBD1,TRBJ2-7,NA,TRBV13,TGTGCCAGCAGGCGACAGGGCTACGAGCAGTACTTC,CASRRQGYEQYF
15,TRBD1,TRBJ2-7,NA,TRBV7-2,TGTGCCAGCAGCTTAGTCGGACAGGGAAGCTACGAGCAGTACTTC,CASSLVGQGSYEQYF
16,TRBD2,TRBJ2-7,NA,TRBV15,TGTGCCACCAGCAGACCCGGACTAGCGGGAATCTACGAGCAGTACTTC,CATSRPGLAGIYEQYF
15,TRBD2,TRBJ2-2,few,TRBV19,TGTGCCAGTAGGCTGGGCGGAGCGGGGACCGGGGAGCTGTTTTTT,CASRLGGAGTGELFF
14,TRBD1,TRBJ2-7,NA,TRBV2,TGTGCCAGCTCTGCCGGGACAGAGATTTTCGAGCAGTACTTC,CASSAGTEIFEQYF
15,NA,TRBJ1-3,NA,TRBV9,TGTGCCAGCAGCGTAGTGTCAGGGACTGGAAACACCATATATTTT,CASSVVSGTGNTIYF
15,NA,TRBJ2-7,NA,TRBV7-8,TGTGCCAGCAGCCACAGGGTCCCCCTCCTAGACGAGCAGTACTTC,CASSHRVPLLDEQYF
13,NA,TRBJ1-5,NA,TRBV15,TGTGCCACCAGCAGAGATCCGTCGGGGCCCCAGCATTTT,CATSRDPSGPQHF
15,NA,TRBJ1-2,NA,TRBV5-4,TGTGCCAGCAGCTGGGACGGGGACATGAACTATGGCTACACCTTC,CASSWDGDMNYGYTF
12,NA,TRBJ1-2,NA,TRBV7-3,TGTGCCAGCAGCAACAGGGTGGATGGCTACACCTTC,CASSNRVDGYTF
12,NA,TRBJ2-5,NA,TRBV7-3,TGTGCCAGCAGCCTAGTCGGAGAGACCCAGTACTTC,CASSLVGETQYF
15,NA,TRBJ2-3,NA,TRBV7-3,TGTGCCAGCAGCCCGCATGTGACAGCCACAGATACGCAGTATTTT,CASSPHVTATDTQYF
15,TRBD1,TRBJ2-7,once,TRBV19,TGTGCCAGTAGTTCCTCCGGGACAGGTCGTTACGAGCAGTACTTC,CASSSSGTGRYEQYF
14,TRBD1,TRBJ1-4,NA,TRBV27,TGTGCCAGCAGTCCCGAGGGGGCGGATGAAAAACTGTTTTTT,CASSPEGADEKLFF
15,TRBD1,TRBJ2-1,once,TRBV27,TGTGCCAGCAGCTTAGGAGACAGGGGAGTGGCTGAGCAGTTCTTC,CASSLGDRGVAEQFF
16,NA,TRBJ1-1,NA,TRBV5-1,TGCGCCAGCAGCTTGGATCCCTGGGGGGAGAACACTGAAGCTTTCTTT,CASSLDPWGENTEAFF
14,TRBD1,TRBJ1-1,NA,TRBV27,TGTGCCAGCAGTTCCCCCCGCACAGGGGGTAGGGCTTTCTTT,CASSSPRTGGRAFF
15,TRBD1,TRBJ1-5,NA,TRBV16,TGTGCCAGCAGCCAATGGGACAGCAGCAATCAGCCCCAGCATTTT,CASSQWDSSNQPQHF
15,NA,TRBJ2-5,once,TRBV28,TGTGCCAGCAGTTTAGGCCCCCGATTGGCGGGGTACCAGTACTTC,CASSLGPRLAGYQYF
15,TRBD1,TRBJ2-1,NA,TRBV6-2/TRBV6-3,TGTGCCAGCAGTTACTTCACAGGGGGGTACAATGAGCAGTTCTTC,CASSYFTGGYNEQFF
15,TRBD1,TRBJ2-7,NA,TRBV15,TGTGCCACCAGCGCTTTCTGGGCAGGGGGCGACGAGCAGTACTTC,CATSAFWAGGDEQYF
13,NA,TRBJ2-3,NA,TRBV6-5,TGTGCCAGCAGTTACTCGAATGAGGGTACGCAGTATTTT,CASSYSNEGTQYF
16,TRBD1,TRBJ1-2,NA,TRBV10-2,TGCGCCAGCAGCCTCCGCGGGGACAGGGTAGGCAGTGGCTACACCTTC,CASSLRGDRVGSGYTF
14,TRBD1,TRBJ1-3,NA,TRBV6-6,TGTGCCGCCCAGGGACAGCTCTCTGGAAACACCATATATTTT,CAAQGQLSGNTIYF
18,NA,TRBJ2-5,NA,TRBV18,TGTGCCAGCTCACCACCGATAATAAGGACGGACACCGAAGAGACCCAGTACTTC,CASSPPIIRTDTEETQYF
16,TRBD1,TRBJ1-1,NA,TRBV27,TGTGCCAGCAGTTCACGGACAGGGTCCCTGAACACTGAAGCTTTCTTT,CASSSRTGSLNTEAFF
15,TRBD1,TRBJ1-2,once,TRBV27,TGTGCCAGCAGTTTGGCCCGCGGGACAGGGGTCGGCTACACCTTC,CASSLARGTGVGYTF
16,TRBD1,TRBJ1-4,NA,TRBV4-3,TGCGCCAGCAGCCCTTACAAAGGACAGGGGGATGAAAAACTGTTTTTT,CASSPYKGQGDEKLFF
14,TRBD1,TRBJ1-1,NA,TRBV27,TGTGCCAGCAGTGAGGACAGGCCCGGCACTGAAGCTTTCTTT,CASSEDRPGTEAFF
15,NA,TRBJ2-3,NA,TRBV9,TGTGCCAGCAGCGTAATCGGGGGTGGGTCCGATACGCAGTATTTT,CASSVIGGGSDTQYF
16,NA,TRBJ1-2,NA,TRBV27,TGTGCCAGCAGCCGGCTTAGTCAGACCCAAGCGGGTGGCTACACCTTC,CASSRLSQTQAGGYTF
18,TRBD2,TRBJ2-7,NA,TRBV2,TGTGCCAGCAGTGAAGGGTGGACTAGCGGGATTGTCGGGGACGAGCAGTACTTC,CASSEGWTSGIVGDEQYF